This is a list of T cell receptor beta chains from one sample in a study of cytomegalovirus exposure and HLA in healthy donors. Assay: immunoSEQ multiplex PCR; the TCRdb copy retains only in-frame clones and omits some. The sample records 150,000 to 200,000 clones, roughly 80% being singletons. Sequencing used PBMCs. These receptors were collected from a boy between 5 and 17 years old in good health and CMV-seronegative. The CDR3 runs from the conserved cysteine through the conserved F or W. Each record gives: J gene, CDR3 length, clone size, V gene, D gene, CDR3 protein, CDR3 DNA. D genes are given only for firm matches. Expanded clones get a size class; other rows say once, few or many, or leave the size out.

j_gene: TRBJ1-1; len: 13; abundance: .; v_gene: TRBV9; d_gene: .; CDR3aa: CASSFSKNTEAFF; CDR3nt: TGTGCCAGCAGTTTTTCAAAGAACACTGAAGCTTTCTTT
j_gene: TRBJ2-5; len: 14; abundance: .; v_gene: TRBV29-1; d_gene: .; CDR3aa: CSVRPRRAQETQYF; CDR3nt: TGCAGCGTTCGTCCTCGGCGGGCTCAAGAGACCCAGTACTTC
j_gene: TRBJ1-2; len: 14; abundance: .; v_gene: TRBV10-2; d_gene: TRBD1; CDR3aa: CASTGTGGHYGYTF; CDR3nt: TGCGCCAGCACCGGGACAGGGGGACACTATGGCTACACCTTC
j_gene: TRBJ2-1; len: 13; abundance: .; v_gene: TRBV6-1; d_gene: TRBD2; CDR3aa: CATRRGVLDEQFF; CDR3nt: TGTGCCACCCGGCGGGGGGTTCTCGATGAGCAGTTCTTC
j_gene: TRBJ1-3; len: 15; abundance: .; v_gene: TRBV7-9; d_gene: TRBD1; CDR3aa: CASRHGQGSGNTIYF; CDR3nt: TGTGCCAGCAGACACGGACAGGGCTCTGGAAACACCATATATTTT
j_gene: TRBJ2-3; len: 16; abundance: .; v_gene: TRBV4-1; d_gene: .; CDR3aa: CASSQDSASSTDTQYF; CDR3nt: TGCGCCAGCAGCCAAGACAGCGCTTCTAGCACAGATACGCAGTATTTT
j_gene: TRBJ2-5; len: 16; abundance: .; v_gene: TRBV11-2; d_gene: TRBD2; CDR3aa: CASSSSGGVGKETQYF; CDR3nt: TGTGCCAGCAGCTCCTCCGGGGGGGTGGGAAAAGAGACCCAGTACTTC
j_gene: TRBJ2-5; len: 16; abundance: .; v_gene: TRBV4-2; d_gene: TRBD2; CDR3aa: CASSTQRGPYQETQYF; CDR3nt: TGTGCCAGCAGCACCCAGCGGGGGCCGTACCAAGAGACCCAGTACTTC
j_gene: TRBJ1-1; len: 12; abundance: few; v_gene: TRBV5-1; d_gene: .; CDR3aa: CASSLAGGTAFF; CDR3nt: TGCGCCAGCAGCTTGGCCGGAGGGACAGCTTTCTTT
j_gene: TRBJ2-3; len: 16; abundance: .; v_gene: TRBV7-9; d_gene: .; CDR3aa: CASSLEGGFDTDTQYF; CDR3nt: TGTGCCAGCAGCTTAGAGGGCGGGTTCGATACAGATACGCAGTATTTT
j_gene: TRBJ1-5; len: 15; abundance: .; v_gene: TRBV28; d_gene: TRBD1; CDR3aa: CASSSPTGGNQPQHF; CDR3nt: TGTGCCAGCAGTTCCCCGACAGGGGGCAATCAGCCCCAGCATTTT
j_gene: TRBJ2-2; len: 14; abundance: .; v_gene: TRBV15; d_gene: .; CDR3aa: CATSRDRNTGELFF; CDR3nt: TGTGCCACCAGCAGAGACAGGAACACCGGGGAGCTGTTTTTT
j_gene: TRBJ1-1; len: 15; abundance: .; v_gene: TRBV27; d_gene: .; CDR3aa: CASSHRRQTNTEAFF; CDR3nt: TGTGCCAGCAGCCATCGTCGACAGACTAACACTGAAGCTTTCTTT
j_gene: TRBJ2-1; len: 16; abundance: .; v_gene: TRBV13; d_gene: .; CDR3aa: CASSLSVLGPFNEQFF; CDR3nt: TGTGCCAGCAGCTTATCTGTTTTGGGGCCCTTTAATGAGCAGTTCTTC
j_gene: TRBJ1-3; len: 15; abundance: .; v_gene: TRBV5-1; d_gene: .; CDR3aa: CASSLARGSGNTIYF; CDR3nt: TGCGCCAGCAGCTTAGCAAGGGGCTCTGGAAACACCATATATTTT
j_gene: TRBJ2-4; len: 13; abundance: .; v_gene: TRBV30; d_gene: .; CDR3aa: CAWSFSESDIQYF; CDR3nt: TGTGCCTGGAGTTTTAGCGAGAGTGACATTCAGTACTTC
j_gene: TRBJ2-7; len: 18; abundance: many; v_gene: TRBV2; d_gene: TRBD1; CDR3aa: CASSENLIGQGATYEQYF; CDR3nt: TGTGCCAGCAGTGAAAACCTTATAGGACAGGGGGCAACTTACGAGCAGTACTTC
j_gene: TRBJ2-7; len: 13; abundance: .; v_gene: TRBV27; d_gene: .; CDR3aa: CASSLIRAGEQYF; CDR3nt: TGTGCCAGCAGTTTAATCAGGGCCGGGGAGCAGTACTTC
j_gene: TRBJ2-3; len: 16; abundance: .; v_gene: TRBV10-1; d_gene: TRBD2; CDR3aa: CASSEGSGGATDTQYF; CDR3nt: TGCGCCAGCAGTGAAGGGAGCGGGGGGGCTACAGATACGCAGTATTTT
j_gene: TRBJ1-2; len: 11; abundance: .; v_gene: TRBV5-1; d_gene: .; CDR3aa: CASSSNYGYTF; CDR3nt: TGCGCCAGCAGCTCGAACTATGGCTACACCTTC
j_gene: TRBJ2-2; len: 10; abundance: .; v_gene: TRBV28; d_gene: .; CDR3aa: CATSTGELFF; CDR3nt: TGTGCCACCTCCACCGGGGAGCTGTTTTTT
j_gene: TRBJ1-1; len: 15; abundance: .; v_gene: TRBV10-2; d_gene: .; CDR3aa: CASSPLGEVNTEAFF; CDR3nt: TGCGCCAGCTCCCCACTGGGGGAGGTGAACACTGAAGCTTTCTTT
j_gene: TRBJ2-6; len: 15; abundance: .; v_gene: TRBV28; d_gene: .; CDR3aa: CASSLYQAGANVLTF; CDR3nt: TGTGCCAGCAGTTTATACCAGGCTGGGGCCAACGTCCTGACTTTC
j_gene: TRBJ2-7; len: 13; abundance: .; v_gene: TRBV2; d_gene: .; CDR3aa: CASIVRELYEQYF; CDR3nt: TGTGCCAGCATTGTCAGGGAACTGTACGAGCAGTACTTC
j_gene: TRBJ2-1; len: 14; abundance: once; v_gene: TRBV6-1; d_gene: TRBD1; CDR3aa: CASVWDRGLSEQFF; CDR3nt: TGTGCCAGCGTTTGGGACAGGGGGCTTAGTGAGCAGTTCTTC
j_gene: TRBJ1-4; len: 15; abundance: .; v_gene: TRBV25-1; d_gene: .; CDR3aa: CASSAGFGGNEKLFF; CDR3nt: TGTGCCAGCAGCGCTGGATTTGGGGGCAATGAAAAACTGTTTTTT
j_gene: TRBJ2-2; len: 17; abundance: .; v_gene: TRBV7-9; d_gene: TRBD2; CDR3aa: CASSLIRAGGNAGELFF; CDR3nt: TGTGCCAGCAGCTTAATTCGAGCGGGAGGAAACGCCGGGGAGCTGTTTTTT
j_gene: TRBJ1-2; len: 15; abundance: .; v_gene: TRBV27; d_gene: .; CDR3aa: CASSLRQDIGYGYTF; CDR3nt: TGTGCCAGCAGTTTACGGCAGGACATAGGGTATGGCTACACCTTC
j_gene: TRBJ1-2; len: 16; abundance: .; v_gene: TRBV5-4; d_gene: TRBD1; CDR3aa: CASSLGGQGDNYGYTF; CDR3nt: TGTGCCAGCAGCTTGGGTGGGCAGGGGGATAACTATGGCTACACCTTC
j_gene: TRBJ1-5; len: 12; abundance: .; v_gene: TRBV7-9; d_gene: .; CDR3aa: CASSPTGGPQHF; CDR3nt: TGTGCCAGCAGCCCTACCGGGGGACCCCAGCATTTT
j_gene: TRBJ2-7; len: 12; abundance: .; v_gene: TRBV28; d_gene: .; CDR3aa: CASSFRSYEQYF; CDR3nt: TGTGCCAGCAGTTTTCGGAGCTACGAGCAGTACTTC
j_gene: TRBJ1-2; len: 14; abundance: .; v_gene: TRBV30; d_gene: .; CDR3aa: CAWIRGRGWYGYTF; CDR3nt: TGTGCCTGGATTAGGGGCAGGGGATGGTATGGCTACACCTTC
j_gene: TRBJ1-1; len: 14; abundance: .; v_gene: TRBV6-5; d_gene: .; CDR3aa: CASRQSGRGGEAFF; CDR3nt: TGTGCCAGCCGACAGTCGGGGAGGGGCGGTGAAGCTTTCTTT
j_gene: TRBJ1-5; len: 15; abundance: .; v_gene: TRBV7-2; d_gene: .; CDR3aa: CASSLNPRINQPQHF; CDR3nt: TGTGCCAGCAGCTTAAACCCGCGGATTAATCAGCCCCAGCATTTT
j_gene: TRBJ2-5; len: 17; abundance: .; v_gene: TRBV7-3; d_gene: .; CDR3aa: CASSLTGVPGGLETQYF; CDR3nt: TGTGCCAGCAGCTTAACAGGAGTTCCGGGGGGCCTCGAGACCCAGTACTTC
j_gene: TRBJ2-7; len: 15; abundance: once; v_gene: TRBV30; d_gene: .; CDR3aa: CAWSPGLLSSYEQYF; CDR3nt: TGTGCCTGGAGCCCTGGTCTCTTGAGCTCCTACGAGCAGTACTTC
j_gene: TRBJ1-5; len: 15; abundance: .; v_gene: TRBV2; d_gene: TRBD1; CDR3aa: CASRQDRGLNQPQHF; CDR3nt: TGTGCCAGCCGCCAGGACAGGGGTCTCAATCAGCCCCAGCATTTT
j_gene: TRBJ2-3; len: 15; abundance: .; v_gene: TRBV5-4; d_gene: .; CDR3aa: CASSLVTALTDTQYF; CDR3nt: TGTGCCAGCAGCTTGGTAACAGCACTCACAGATACGCAGTATTTT
j_gene: TRBJ1-2; len: 15; abundance: .; v_gene: TRBV5-1; d_gene: .; CDR3aa: CASSSGPGLDYGYTF; CDR3nt: TGCGCCAGCAGCTCCGGGCCGGGATTGGACTATGGCTACACCTTC
j_gene: TRBJ2-1; len: 15; abundance: few; v_gene: TRBV10-1; d_gene: TRBD2; CDR3aa: CASSVAGGRYNEQFF; CDR3nt: TGCGCCAGCAGCGTAGCGGGGGGTCGCTACAATGAGCAGTTCTTC
j_gene: TRBJ2-3; len: 16; abundance: .; v_gene: TRBV19; d_gene: TRBD2; CDR3aa: CASSTQRGEVTDTQYF; CDR3nt: TGTGCCAGTTCAACCCAGCGGGGGGAGGTGACAGATACGCAGTATTTT
j_gene: TRBJ2-7; len: 11; abundance: .; v_gene: TRBV6-6; d_gene: TRBD2; CDR3aa: CASSPGGEQYF; CDR3nt: TGTGCCAGCAGCCCGGGAGGGGAGCAGTACTTC
j_gene: TRBJ1-3; len: 13; abundance: .; v_gene: TRBV7-9; d_gene: .; CDR3aa: CASSHLQGNTIYF; CDR3nt: TGTGCCAGCAGCCATCTACAGGGCAACACCATATATTTT
j_gene: TRBJ1-2; len: 15; abundance: .; v_gene: TRBV7-2; d_gene: .; CDR3aa: CASSLPGGINYSYTF; CDR3nt: TGTGCCAGCAGTTTACCGGGGGGGATTAACTATAGCTACACCTTC
j_gene: TRBJ2-3; len: 16; abundance: .; v_gene: TRBV7-9; d_gene: TRBD2; CDR3aa: CASSLLRTSLTDTQYF; CDR3nt: TGTGCCAGCAGCTTACTCCGGACTAGCCTCACAGATACGCAGTATTTT
j_gene: TRBJ2-2; len: 14; abundance: .; v_gene: TRBV5-4; d_gene: .; CDR3aa: CASSLLGDTGELFF; CDR3nt: TGTGCCAGCAGCTTGTTAGGGGACACCGGGGAGCTGTTTTTT
j_gene: TRBJ1-1; len: 13; abundance: .; v_gene: TRBV5-1; d_gene: .; CDR3aa: CASSAVMNTEAFF; CDR3nt: TGCGCCAGCAGCGCGGTGATGAACACTGAAGCTTTCTTT
j_gene: TRBJ2-1; len: 15; abundance: .; v_gene: TRBV6-5; d_gene: .; CDR3aa: CASSSANRVGNEQFF; CDR3nt: TGTGCCAGCAGTTCCGCCAACAGGGTCGGCAATGAGCAGTTCTTC
j_gene: TRBJ1-1; len: 13; abundance: few; v_gene: TRBV13; d_gene: .; CDR3aa: CASSSAGHTEAFF; CDR3nt: TGTGCCAGCAGCTCTGCGGGGCACACTGAAGCTTTCTTT
j_gene: TRBJ2-5; len: 14; abundance: .; v_gene: TRBV6-6; d_gene: TRBD2; CDR3aa: CASSLAGQEETQYF; CDR3nt: TGTGCCAGTTCCTTAGCGGGGCAAGAAGAGACCCAGTACTTC